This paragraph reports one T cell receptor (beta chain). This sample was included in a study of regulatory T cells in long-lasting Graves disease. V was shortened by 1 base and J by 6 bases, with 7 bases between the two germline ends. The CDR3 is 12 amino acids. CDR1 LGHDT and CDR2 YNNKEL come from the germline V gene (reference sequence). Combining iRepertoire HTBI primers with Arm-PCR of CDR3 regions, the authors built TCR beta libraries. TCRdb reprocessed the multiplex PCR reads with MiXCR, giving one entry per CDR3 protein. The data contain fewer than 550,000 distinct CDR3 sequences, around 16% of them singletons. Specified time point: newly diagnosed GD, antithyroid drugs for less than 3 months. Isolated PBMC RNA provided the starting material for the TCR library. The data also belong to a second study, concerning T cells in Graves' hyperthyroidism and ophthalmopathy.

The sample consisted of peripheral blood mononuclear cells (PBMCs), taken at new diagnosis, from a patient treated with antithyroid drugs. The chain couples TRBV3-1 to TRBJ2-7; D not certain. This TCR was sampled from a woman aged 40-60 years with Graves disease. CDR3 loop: CASSQGGLEQYF. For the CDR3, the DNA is TGTGCCAGCAGCCAAGGTGGCCTCGAGCAGTACTTC.